Included here is one T cell receptor beta chain sequence, with context. A single count supports this clone. There is no known antigen for this receptor. No per-base quality is available; no much larger clone lies one base away. CDR1 and CDR2 are read off the germline V gene as ENHRY and SYGVKD. The CDR3 sequence holds 13 residues, the cysteine and phenylalanine included. The entry retains the CDR3 DNA only, 39 bases that are in frame from base 1. Trimmed from V: 2 bases; trimmed from J: 12 bases; junction bases lacking a gene match: 6. The immunoSEQ Assay, a bias-controlled multiplex PCR, was used to amplify TCRbeta CDR3 regions from genomic DNA. The published analysis was carried out like this. The number of nucleated cells in each sample was estimated from the amplification of reference gene primers within the assay. Sequence reads were collapsed and filtered to measure the absolute abundance of every unique TCRbeta CDR3 rearrangement. For each sample, productive Simpson clonality was calculated as the square root of Simpson's diversity index over productive rearrangements. The table was pulled from immuneACCESS by TCRdb, which kept in-frame rearrangements only. Such tables lose some clones; where checked, under half of the loss comes from unresolved V genes, and the rest has no known cause. V and J calls and clone size come straight from that table; D and trimming were deduced from the DNA. The table for this sample lists around 200,000 clones; 78% of them were counted only once. The top ten hold 2.5% to 3% of the sample.

This specimen belongs to a study of blood T cell repertoires in COVID-19 (dated by TCRdb to about 2020). Regarding the study in general: Collaborator samples came from the United States, Italy and Spain and covered acute and convalescent phases of COVID-19. Subjects who had been exposed to COVID-19, were actively infected with it, or had recovered from it provided the deeply sampled blood TCRbeta repertoires that made up the dataset. HLA class I and class II types, where available, came from metadata supplied by the sample provider rather than from assay-based typing. The repertoires were made available in a free public database intended to serve as a resource for research on the immune response to SARS-CoV-2. Samples came from the ongoing ImmuneRACE study (first 160 participants) plus 1,254 subjects from 6 global collaborators. Nearly every sample came with metadata listing a de-identified subject ID, COVID-19 status, age in years and sex. The prospective study material was composed of cDNA or gDNA derived from T cells, B-cell-depleted T cells, or PBMCs. What the study reported, not specific to this receptor: How much clinical and demographic metadata was included differed by source and by participant, and the metadata was provided uncurated.

Collaborating institutions collected whole blood in K2EDTA tubes following their own protocols. Collaborator samples were shipped for TCRbeta analysis as frozen whole blood, isolated PBMCs, or DNA extracted from either sample type. The receptor was derived from a woman of 80 years or more with active or convalescent COVID-19. In this chain, TRBV10-3 is recombined with TRBJ1-4, with 7 middle bases fitting TRBD1. The specimen was peripheral blood. The DNA is TGTGCCATCAGTGAGGGGGCAGGGGGTGAACTGTTTTTT. Translation gives CAISEGAGGELFF.